This record concerns one T cell receptor beta chain sequence. The sample originates from a study of blood T cell repertoires in COVID-19. Study in general: COVID-19 samples from acute and convalescent phases originated in the United States, Italy and Spain. The analysed material was cDNA or gDNA that came from T cells, B-cell-depleted T cells, or PBMCs.

Between the trimmed V and J ends, which lost 1 base and 8 bases, there was a span of 14 bases. Germline assignment: CDR1 MNHEY and CDR2 SVGAGI. The CDR3 is made up of 15 amino acids. In the original analysis: Quantification of nucleated cells was approximated via reference gene primer amplification. Clones were sequenced by immunoSEQ multiplex PCR, and TCRdb holds only the in-frame ones, with some missing. V and J calls and clone size come straight from that table; D and trimming were deduced from the DNA. The repertoire holds about 250,000 clones, with approximately 88% as singletons. Seattle's enrolled individuals joined amid active infection and were then monitored longitudinally.

V gene TRBV6-5 combines with J gene TRBJ1-4; tentatively, D is TRBD1 (5 bases). This clonotype originated in a woman aged 25 to 39 with COVID-19, enrolled during active disease. Sequencing was carried out using peripheral blood. In DNA form, the CDR3 reads TGTGCCAGCAGTTACTTTGCCGGGGGTAGAGAAAAACTGTTTTTT. Protein product: CASSYFAGGREKLFF.